These 20 T cell receptor beta chains originate from one sample sequenced in a study of blood T cell repertoires in COVID-19. The assay was immunoSEQ multiplex PCR, and TCRdb's table has in-frame clones only and misses some. The data show some 58,000 clones, 80% to 95% seen once. The sequencing input was peripheral blood. The receptors originated from a man aged 50-60 years with active COVID-19.

CDR3 loop: CASSPGQGQYEQYF. In DNA form, the CDR3 reads TGTGCCAGCAGTCCGGGACAGGGACAGTACGAGCAGTACTTC. The chain couples TRBV2 to TRBJ2-7, with 9 positions matching TRBD1. Trimming took 5 bases from V and 4 from J; bases not matched to a gene: 6. The V gene's germline CDR1 is SNHLY and CDR2 FYNNEI. The CDR3 runs to 14 residues.

V and J are TRBV12-3 or TRBV12-4 and TRBJ2-7; maybe TRBD2 (6 bases). The CDR3 runs 11 residues. V lost 4 bases and J 9 bases, leaving 10 bases between the germline ends. CDR3 loop: CASSSGRGQYF. CDR3 in DNA: TGTGCCAGCAGTTCAGGGCGGGGGCAGTACTTC.

This rearrangement joins TRBV15 to TRBJ2-3, with TRBD1 matching over 7 bases. There are 15 residues in the CDR3. Germline V CDR1 and CDR2: LNHNV, YYDKDF (reference sequence). Trimming took 3 bases from V and 3 from J; bases not matched to a gene: 6. The CDR3 loop is CATSRAGTATDTQYF. The CDR3 coding sequence is TGTGCCACCAGCAGGGCCGGGACAGCGACAGATACGCAGTATTTT. The complete variable domain, with remaining parts taken from reference TRBV15 and TRBJ2-3, reads DAMVIQNPRYQVTQFGKPVTLSCSQTLNHNVMYWYQQKSSQAPKLLFHYYDKDFNNEADTPDNFQSRRPNTSFCFLDIRSPGLGDTAMYLCATSRAGTATDTQYFGPGTRLTVL.

CDR3 in DNA: TGTGCCAGCAGTGCGCGGGGCCGAATATTATCCCACTACGAGCAGTACTTC. Amino acid sequence: CASSARGRILSHYEQYF. This chain joins TRBV6-1 and TRBJ2-7; D perhaps matches TRBD2 (6 bases). Germline V gene sequence: CDR1 MNHNS, CDR2 SASEGT. This CDR3 comprises 17 residues. The V gene lost 4 bases and the J gene lost 3 bases, with 22 bases spanning the gap.

The CDR3 spells CASARAGGGTDTQYF. For the CDR3, the DNA is TGTGCCAGCGCCCGGGCGGGGGGGGGCACAGATACGCAGTATTTT. J is TRBJ2-3 and V is TRBV11-3; 9 bases are shared with TRBD2. The length of the CDR3 is 15 residues. Germline CDR1 and CDR2: SGHNT and YENEEA. The junction had 7 bases not matched to a gene; V was cut back by 8 bases and J by 1 base.

This chain uses TRBV5-1 with TRBJ1-1, with TRBD1 identical over 8 bases. From germline, CDR1 is SGHRS and CDR2 YFSETQ. This CDR3 spans 15 amino acids. V lost 1 base and J lost 5; bases outside the gene matches: 7. CDR3 DNA: TGCGCCAGCAGCTTGCCCACAGGGGGTTGGACTGAAGCTTTCTTT. Residues: CASSLPTGGWTEAFF.

The chain is built from TRBV2 and TRBJ1-5; D gene uncertain. Germline CDR1 and CDR2: SNHLY and FYNNEI. The CDR3 is made up of 17 amino acids. V shed 2 bases and J shed 0 bases, with 14 bases lying between them. The DNA for the CDR3 is TGTGCCAGCAGTGAATTTGGAACAGTCTATAGCAATCAGCCCCAGCATTTT. Protein product: CASSEFGTVYSNQPQHF. Full variable domain (missing parts from reference TRBV2 and TRBJ1-5): EPEVTQTPSHQVTQMGQEVILRCVPISNHLYFYWYRQILGQKVEFLVSFYNNEISEKSEIFDDQFSVERPDGSNFTLKIRSTKLEDSAMYFCASSEFGTVYSNQPQHFGDGTRLSIL.

This rearrangement joins TRBV4-2 to TRBJ2-7, with unresolved D. The CDR3 runs 12 residues. Germline loops: CDR1 LGHNA, CDR2 YNFKEQ. Trimming stripped 3 bases from V and 2 bases from J, with 5 bases between. The CDR3 region has the DNA TGTGCCAGCAGCCAGGGCCCCTACGAGCAGTACTTC. Translated: CASSQGPYEQYF.

The chain is built from TRBV7-8 and TRBJ1-2; the D gene is possibly TRBD1 (6 bases). V was trimmed by 5 bases and J by 6 bases, leaving 16 bases between them. The germline V gene encodes CDR1 SGHVS and CDR2 FQNEAQ. The CDR3 has 14 residues. This CDR3 is CASSRAGGLDGYTF. The CDR3, as DNA: TGTGCCAGCAGCCGAGCCGGGGGGCTCGATGGCTACACCTTC.

A single count supports this clone. The gene calls are TRBV10-1 and TRBJ2-5; 7 nucleotides align to TRBD1. V shed 3 bases, J shed 3 bases, and the junction held 4 bases outside the gene matches. This CDR3 contains 14 residues. Germline V gene data show CDR1 as WNHNN and CDR2 as SYGVQD (reference sequence). CDR3 in DNA: TGCGCCAGCAGTGACAGACAGGGAGAAGAGACCCAGTACTTC. Translation gives CASSDRQGEETQYF.

Here the CDR3 DNA reads TGTGCCAGCAGCTTAATGGGACAGGGGGAAGCTTTCTTT. Residues: CASSLMGQGEAFF. The chain combines TRBV11-3 with TRBJ1-1; 10 bases are shared with TRBD1. The ends lost 2 bases at V and 8 bases at J; junction bases unmatched: 2. CDR3 length: 13 amino acids. Looked up from germline, CDR1 is SGHNT and CDR2 is YENEEA.

V and J are TRBV7-9 and TRBJ1-4; D is uncertain. V was clipped by 3 bases and J by 2 bases, with 16 bases between them. Germline V gene sequence: CDR1 SEHNR, CDR2 FQNEAQ (reference sequence). CDR3 size: 17 residues. The CDR3 region is CASSLISGIDTNEKLFF. CDR3 nucleotides: TGTGCCAGCAGCTTGATTTCCGGGATTGATACTAATGAAAAACTGTTTTTT.

The chain carries TRBV6-5 and TRBJ2-5, with D maybe TRBD2 (7 bases). The germline V gene has CDR1 MNHEY and CDR2 SVGAGI. The length of the CDR3 is 13 residues. With 8 bases removed from V and 5 bases from J, the gap between germline ends came to 15 bases. The DNA for the CDR3 is TGTGCCAGCTTCGGGGGGCTGGGGGAGACCCAGTACTTC. Protein sequence: CASFGGLGETQYF.

J is TRBJ2-1 and V is TRBV11-2; tentative D call: TRBD2 (6 bases). The germline V gene encodes CDR1 SGHAT and CDR2 FQNNGV. The CDR3 length is 17 residues. Trimming cost V 0 bases and J 4 bases, with 16 bases left between them. The CDR3 DNA is TGTGCCAGCAGCTTAGAACGGGACTCCGGGACGTACAATGAGCAGTTCTTC. Encoded protein: CASSLERDSGTYNEQFF.

The genes are TRBV6-2 or TRBV6-3 and TRBJ1-4; D may be TRBD1 (6 bases). This CDR3 has 20 residues. V lost 0 bases and J 0 bases, leaving 20 bases between the germline ends. The germline V gene has CDR1 MNHEY and CDR2 SVGEGT. CDR3 sequence: CASSYSPGTQASATNEKLFF. The CDR3, as DNA: TGTGCCAGCAGTTACTCCCCCGGGACACAAGCCTCTGCAACTAATGAAAAACTGTTTTTT.

The rearrangement links TRBV18 to TRBJ1-1, with unresolved D. The germline V gene encodes CDR1 KGHSH and CDR2 LQKENI. Trimming removed 5 bases from V and 6 bases from J, with 10 bases in between. The CDR3 loop spans 12 amino acids. The CDR3 DNA follows: TGTGCCAGCTCAACTCCGGGATCTGAAGCTTTCTTT. It yields the protein CASSTPGSEAFF.

This chain links TRBV2 with TRBJ2-1; 9 bases agree with TRBD2. The V segment lost 6 bases and the J segment 4 bases; nucleotides outside the gene matches: 4. The length of the CDR3 is 14 residues. Germline loops: CDR1 SNHLY, CDR2 FYNNEI. The CDR3 loop reads CASSEGLAYNEQFF. CDR3 DNA: TGTGCCAGCAGCGAGGGACTAGCTTACAATGAGCAGTTCTTC. Variable domain in full (rest from reference TRBV2 and TRBJ2-1): EPEVTQTPSHQVTQMGQEVILRCVPISNHLYFYWYRQILGQKVEFLVSFYNNEISEKSEIFDDQFSVERPDGSNFTLKIRSTKLEDSAMYFCASSEGLAYNEQFFGPGTRLTVL.

The rearrangement uses TRBV3-1 (or the pseudogene TRBV3-2) and TRBJ2-7, with D perhaps TRBD1 (5 bases). The CDR3 totals 15 residues. Germline-derived CDR1 and CDR2 are LGHDT and YNNKEL (reference sequence). V was cut by 3 bases and J by 2 bases, with 14 bases left in between. The CDR3 is CASSQGPGSAYEQYF. The DNA of the CDR3 is TGTGCCAGCAGCCAGGGGCCTGGGTCTGCCTACGAGCAGTACTTC.

This chain links TRBV9 with TRBJ2-2; 7 bases match TRBD1. V shed 2 bases, J shed 7 bases, and the junction held 8 bases outside the gene matches. CDR1 and CDR2 (germline): SGDLS, YYNGEE. CDR3 length: 15 residues. The CDR3 DNA reads TGTGCCAGCAGCGTCTCGACAGGGAAGAGCGGGGAGCTGTTTTTT. The encoded protein is CASSVSTGKSGELFF.

This clone appeared once. The chain links TRBV7-9 to TRBJ1-1; D is uncertain. The germline V gene has CDR1 SEHNR and CDR2 FQNEAQ (reference sequence). The CDR3 runs 14 residues. V was clipped by 1 base and J by 0 bases, with 6 bases between them. The CDR3, as DNA: TGTGCCAGCAGCTTAGGTCAGGTGAACACTGAAGCTTTCTTT. This codes for CASSLGQVNTEAFF.